This TCR beta chain is from a study of blood T cell repertoires in COVID-19. Background on the study: Sample material is recorded as cDNA or gDNA derived from T cells, B-cell-depleted T cells, or PBMCs.

Original processing methods: Reference gene primer amplification gave estimated nucleated cell counts. Sequencing used immunoSEQ multiplex PCR; TCRdb keeps in-frame clones, though not all of them. That table furnishes V, J and clone size, whereas the DNA furnished D and trimming. The sample has some 240,000 clones; about 86% are singletons. This CDR3 comprises 16 residues. Between the trimmed V and J ends, which lost 1 base and 1 base, there was a span of 14 bases. Germline V gene data show CDR1 as SEHNR and CDR2 as FQNEAQ (reference sequence). Assignments of participants to cohorts depended upon their own reported clinical history.

The receptor was derived from a woman aged 40-49 years with acute COVID-19. Material: PBMCs or T cells enriched from blood (not recorded which). The V call is TRBV7-9, the J call TRBJ2-7; D possibly corresponds to TRBD1 (6 bases). This CDR3 reads CASSLGYADRSYEQYF. Written as DNA, the CDR3 is TGTGCCAGCAGCTTAGGATATGCGGACAGATCCTACGAGCAGTACTTC.